The entry that follows covers one T cell receptor (beta chain) sequence. Its antigen is currently not known. Per-base qualities were not stored, and no clone one base away is much larger. Counted from cysteine to phenylalanine, this CDR3 has 18 amino acids. The CDR3 DNA has 54 bases and is translated from base 1. The data are from a study of blood T cell repertoires in COVID-19 (TCRdb year 2020). Regarding the complete study: Samples covering the acute and convalescent phases of COVID-19 were provided by collaborators in the United States, Italy and Spain. The material from the prospective study consisted of cDNA or gDNA derived from T cells, B-cell-depleted T cells, or PBMCs. The dataset comprised deeply sampled blood TCRbeta repertoires from subjects exposed to, actively infected with, or recovered from COVID-19. The repertoires were released in a freely available public database meant as a resource for research on the immune response to SARS-CoV-2. Samples came from the ongoing ImmuneRACE study (first 160 participants) plus 1,254 subjects from 6 global collaborators. A de-identified subject ID, COVID-19 status, age in years and sex were almost always included in the sample metadata. HLA class I and class II types, where available, came from metadata supplied by the sample provider rather than from assay-based typing. Findings and caveats that apply to the study as a whole: How much clinical and demographic metadata was included differed by source and by participant, and the metadata was provided uncurated.

In the prospective study, participants were about 18 to 90 years old, resided in 24 geographic areas of the United States, and were enrolled through a virtual design. In the prospective study, participants were assigned to cohorts based on the clinical history participants reported in a screening survey and a study questionnaire. Recovered participants in ImmuneRACE Cohort 3 were defined by two consecutive negative NP/OP PCR tests, clearance by a healthcare professional, or resolution of symptoms. In the prospective study, whole blood, serum and a nasopharyngeal or oropharyngeal swab were collected from each participant by mobile phlebotomists. Over a roughly 2-month period, participants in the prospective study had the option of providing additional blood draws and questionnaires. Blood samples from the prospective study were shipped frozen or at room temperature prior to DNA extraction. TCRbeta CDR3 regions were amplified from genomic DNA by means of the immunoSEQ Assay, a bias-controlled multiplex PCR. The published analysis was carried out like this. The number of nucleated cells in each sample was estimated from the amplification of reference gene primers within the assay. To quantify the absolute abundance of each unique TCRbeta CDR3 rearrangement, sequence reads were collapsed and filtered. For each sample, productive Simpson clonality was calculated by taking the square root of Simpson's diversity index across productive rearrangements. The source is immuneACCESS, and TCRdb retained only in-frame sequences with V and J called. Part of the clones is not carried over; for the studies checked, unresolved V genes explain less than half of this, and the remainder is unexplained. V, J and clone size reflect that table, while D and trimming were determined from the DNA. The sample table holds approximately 330,000 clones, of which under 90% were seen once. Roughly a tenth of the sample lies in the top ten.

Input material: PBMCs or T cells enriched from blood (not recorded which). The sequence is built from TRBV21-1 and TRBJ1-5; the D call of TRBD1 is as the table states it, not checked on the DNA. TRBV21-1 is given as a pseudogene. This receptor was identified in a woman aged 30 to 39 who had recovered from COVID-19. The sequence in DNA is TGTGCCAGCAGCAAGGGGACAACCCGACGTTTACCCCAGGAGCCCCAGCATTTT. Its protein reads: CASSKGTTRRLPQEPQHF.